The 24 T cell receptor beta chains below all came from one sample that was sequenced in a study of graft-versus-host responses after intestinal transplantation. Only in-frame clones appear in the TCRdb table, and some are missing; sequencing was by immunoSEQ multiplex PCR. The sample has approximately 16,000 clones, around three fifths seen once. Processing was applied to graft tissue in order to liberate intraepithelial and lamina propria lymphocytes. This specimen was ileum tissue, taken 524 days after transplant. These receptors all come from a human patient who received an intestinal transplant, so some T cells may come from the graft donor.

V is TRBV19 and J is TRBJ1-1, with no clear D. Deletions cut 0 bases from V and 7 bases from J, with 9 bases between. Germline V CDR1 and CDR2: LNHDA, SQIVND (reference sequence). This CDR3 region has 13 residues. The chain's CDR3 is CASSIDPEGEAFF. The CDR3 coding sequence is TGTGCCAGTAGTATAGATCCTGAGGGTGAAGCTTTCTTT. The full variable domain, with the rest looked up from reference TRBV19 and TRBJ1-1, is DGGITQSPKYLFRKEGQNVTLSCEQNLNHDAMYWYRQDPGQGLRLIYYSQIVNDFQKGDIAEGYSVSREKKESFPLTVTSAQKNPTAFYLCASSIDPEGEAFFGQGTRLTVV.

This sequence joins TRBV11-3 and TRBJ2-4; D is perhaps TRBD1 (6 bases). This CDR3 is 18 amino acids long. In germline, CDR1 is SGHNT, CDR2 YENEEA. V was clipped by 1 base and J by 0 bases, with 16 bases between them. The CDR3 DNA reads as TGTGCCAGCAGCTTAGCTTTGGGACAACCTTTAGCCAAAAACATTCAGTACTTC. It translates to CASSLALGQPLAKNIQYF.

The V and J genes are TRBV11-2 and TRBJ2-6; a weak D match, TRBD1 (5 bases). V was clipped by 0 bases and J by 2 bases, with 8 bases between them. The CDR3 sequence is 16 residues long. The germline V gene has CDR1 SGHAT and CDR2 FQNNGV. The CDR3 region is CASSLDQGAGANVLTF. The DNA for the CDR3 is TGTGCCAGCAGCTTAGATCAAGGGGCTGGGGCCAACGTCCTGACTTTC.

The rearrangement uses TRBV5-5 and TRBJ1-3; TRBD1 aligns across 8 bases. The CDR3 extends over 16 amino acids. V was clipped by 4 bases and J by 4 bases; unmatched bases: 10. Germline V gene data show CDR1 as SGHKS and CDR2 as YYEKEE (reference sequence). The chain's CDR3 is CASSGRPTGEGNTIYF. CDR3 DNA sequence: TGTGCCAGCAGCGGGCGACCGACAGGGGAGGGAAACACCATATATTTT.

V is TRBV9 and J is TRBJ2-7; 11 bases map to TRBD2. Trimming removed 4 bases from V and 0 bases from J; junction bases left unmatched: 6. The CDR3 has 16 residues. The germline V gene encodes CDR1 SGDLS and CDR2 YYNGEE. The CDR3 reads CASSPTLAGGSYEQYF. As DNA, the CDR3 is TGTGCCAGCAGCCCCACCCTAGCGGGGGGCTCCTACGAGCAGTACTTC.

The CDR3 loop is CAWNRGQGAYEQYF. The DNA for the CDR3 is TGTGCCTGGAACAGGGGACAGGGGGCCTACGAGCAGTACTTC. The V call is TRBV30, the J call TRBJ2-7, with TRBD1 matching 11 bases. The length of the CDR3 is 14 residues. J was trimmed by 2 bases and V by 4 bases; bases with no gene match: 4. The V gene's germline CDR1 is GTSNPN and CDR2 SVGIG (reference sequence).

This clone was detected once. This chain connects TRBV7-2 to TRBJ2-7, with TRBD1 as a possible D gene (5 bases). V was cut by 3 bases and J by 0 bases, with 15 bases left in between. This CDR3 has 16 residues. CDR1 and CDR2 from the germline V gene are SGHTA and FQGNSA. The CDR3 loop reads CASSLMTASSSYEQYF. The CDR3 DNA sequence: TGTGCCAGCAGCTTGATGACAGCTTCGAGCTCCTACGAGCAGTACTTC.

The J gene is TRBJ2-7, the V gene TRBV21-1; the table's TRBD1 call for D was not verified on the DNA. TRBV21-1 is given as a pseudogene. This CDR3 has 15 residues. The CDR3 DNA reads TGTGCCAGCAGCAAACGGTGCCAGGCCTCCTACGAGCAGTACTTC. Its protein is CASSKRCQASYEQYF.

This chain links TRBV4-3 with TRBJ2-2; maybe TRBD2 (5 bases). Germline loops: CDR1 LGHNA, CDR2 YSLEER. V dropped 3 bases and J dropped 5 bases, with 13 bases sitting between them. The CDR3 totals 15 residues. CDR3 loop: CASSHPPPGTGELFF. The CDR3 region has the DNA TGCGCCAGCAGCCACCCCCCCCCGGGGACCGGGGAGCTGTTTTTT.

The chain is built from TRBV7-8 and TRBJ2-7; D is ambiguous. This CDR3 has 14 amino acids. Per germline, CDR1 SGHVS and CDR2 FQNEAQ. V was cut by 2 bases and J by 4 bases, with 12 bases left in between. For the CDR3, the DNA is TGTGCCAGCAGCTTACTGGGCGTCCTTTACGAGCAGTACTTC. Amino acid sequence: CASSLLGVLYEQYF. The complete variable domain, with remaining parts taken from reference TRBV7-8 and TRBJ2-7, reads GAGVSQSPRYKVAKRGQDVALRCDPISGHVSLFWYQQALGQGPEFLTYFQNEAQLDKSGLPSDRFFAERPEGSVSTLKIQRTQQEDSAVYLCASSLLGVLYEQYFGPGTRLTVT.

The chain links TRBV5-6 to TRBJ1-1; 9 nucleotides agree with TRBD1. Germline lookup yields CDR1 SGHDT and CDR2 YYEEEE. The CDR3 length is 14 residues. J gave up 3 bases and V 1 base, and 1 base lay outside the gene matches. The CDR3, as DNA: TGTGCCAGCAGCTTGACAGGGGGCGACACTGAAGCTTTCTTT. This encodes CASSLTGGDTEAFF.

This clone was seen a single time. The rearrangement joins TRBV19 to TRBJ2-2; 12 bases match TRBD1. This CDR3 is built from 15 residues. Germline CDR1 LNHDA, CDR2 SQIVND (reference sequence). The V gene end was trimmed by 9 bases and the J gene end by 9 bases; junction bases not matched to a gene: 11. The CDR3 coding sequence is TGTGCCAGCGATACCGGGACAGGGGGCCTGAGGGAGCTGTTTTTT. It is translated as CASDTGTGGLRELFF.

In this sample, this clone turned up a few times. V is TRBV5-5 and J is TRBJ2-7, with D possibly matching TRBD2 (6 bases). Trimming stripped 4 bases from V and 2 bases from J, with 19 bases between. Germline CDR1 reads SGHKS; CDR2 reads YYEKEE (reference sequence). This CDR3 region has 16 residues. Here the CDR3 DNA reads TGTGCCAGCAGCCCCCCTGTTAGCGGCGGACCCTACGAGCAGTACTTC. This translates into CASSPPVSGGPYEQYF.

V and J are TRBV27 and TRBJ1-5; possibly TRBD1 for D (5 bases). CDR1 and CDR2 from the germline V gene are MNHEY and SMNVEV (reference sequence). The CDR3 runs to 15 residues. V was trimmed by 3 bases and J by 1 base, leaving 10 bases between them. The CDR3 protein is CASSLEGQSNQPQHF. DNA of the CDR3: TGTGCCAGCAGTTTGGAGGGGCAGAGCAATCAGCCCCAGCATTTT.

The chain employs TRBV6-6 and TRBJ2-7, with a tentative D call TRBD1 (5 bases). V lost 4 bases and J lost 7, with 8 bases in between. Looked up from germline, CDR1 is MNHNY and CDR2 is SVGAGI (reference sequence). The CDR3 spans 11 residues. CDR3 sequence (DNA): TGTGCCAGCAGTTTCCAGGGAGAGCAGTACTTC. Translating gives CASSFQGEQYF.

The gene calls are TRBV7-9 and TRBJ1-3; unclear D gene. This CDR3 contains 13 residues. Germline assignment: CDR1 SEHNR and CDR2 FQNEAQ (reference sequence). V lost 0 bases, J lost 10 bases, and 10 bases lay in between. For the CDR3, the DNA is TGTGCCAGCAGCTTAGCCGGGTCAAAGACCATATATTTT. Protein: CASSLAGSKTIYF.

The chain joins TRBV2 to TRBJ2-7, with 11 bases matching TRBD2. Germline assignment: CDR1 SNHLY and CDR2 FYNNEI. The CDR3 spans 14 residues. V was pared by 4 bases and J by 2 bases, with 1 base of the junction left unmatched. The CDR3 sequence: CASSVSGGAYEQYF. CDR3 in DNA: TGTGCCAGCAGTGTTAGCGGGGGGGCCTACGAGCAGTACTTC.

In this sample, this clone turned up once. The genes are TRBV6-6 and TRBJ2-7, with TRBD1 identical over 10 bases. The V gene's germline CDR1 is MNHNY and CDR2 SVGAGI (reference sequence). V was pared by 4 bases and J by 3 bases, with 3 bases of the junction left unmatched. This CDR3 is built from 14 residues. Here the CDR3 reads CASSLDRGLYEQYF. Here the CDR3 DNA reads TGTGCCAGCAGTTTAGACAGGGGGCTCTACGAGCAGTACTTC.

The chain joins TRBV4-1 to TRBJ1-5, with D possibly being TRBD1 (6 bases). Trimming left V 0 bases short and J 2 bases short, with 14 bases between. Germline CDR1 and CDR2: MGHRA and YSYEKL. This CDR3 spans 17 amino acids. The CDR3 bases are TGCGCCAGCAGCCAAGATTTTGAGACAGGACGCAATCAGCCCCAGCATTTT. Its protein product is CASSQDFETGRNQPQHF.

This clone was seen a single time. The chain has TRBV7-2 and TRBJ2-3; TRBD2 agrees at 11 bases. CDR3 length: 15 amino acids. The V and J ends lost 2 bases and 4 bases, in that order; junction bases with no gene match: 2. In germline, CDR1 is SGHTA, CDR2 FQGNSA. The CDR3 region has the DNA TGTGCCAGCAGCTTAAGGACTAGCGGGCCAGATACGCAGTATTTT. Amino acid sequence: CASSLRTSGPDTQYF.

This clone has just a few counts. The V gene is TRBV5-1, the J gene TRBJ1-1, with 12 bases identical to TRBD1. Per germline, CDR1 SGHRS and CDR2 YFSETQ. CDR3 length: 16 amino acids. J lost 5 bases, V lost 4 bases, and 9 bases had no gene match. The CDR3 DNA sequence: TGCGCCAGCAGCGGAATCCCGGGACAGGGGGCAACTGAAGCTTTCTTT. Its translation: CASSGIPGQGATEAFF.

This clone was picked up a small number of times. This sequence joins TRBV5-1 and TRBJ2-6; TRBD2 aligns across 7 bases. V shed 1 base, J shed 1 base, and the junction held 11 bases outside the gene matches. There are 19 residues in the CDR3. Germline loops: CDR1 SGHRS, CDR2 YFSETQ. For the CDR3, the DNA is TGCGCCAGCAGCTTGACCTCTACAATAGCGGGTTCTGGGGCCAACGTCCTGACTTTC. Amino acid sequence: CASSLTSTIAGSGANVLTF. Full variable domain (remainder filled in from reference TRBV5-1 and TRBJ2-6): KAGVTQTPRYLIKTRGQQVTLSCSPISGHRSVSWYQQTPGQGLQFLFEYFSETQRNKGNFPGRFSGRQFSNSRSEMNVSTLELGDSALYLCASSLTSTIAGSGANVLTFGAGSRLTVL.

This CDR3 is CAWSAPGGYGYTF. For the CDR3, the DNA is TGTGCCTGGAGTGCCCCGGGGGGCTATGGCTACACCTTC. The V call is TRBV30, the J call TRBJ1-2, with D perhaps matching TRBD1 (5 bases). The CDR3 sequence is 13 residues long. Germline CDR1 is GTSNPN and CDR2 is SVGIG (reference sequence). V dropped 1 base and J dropped 4 bases, with 10 bases sitting between them.

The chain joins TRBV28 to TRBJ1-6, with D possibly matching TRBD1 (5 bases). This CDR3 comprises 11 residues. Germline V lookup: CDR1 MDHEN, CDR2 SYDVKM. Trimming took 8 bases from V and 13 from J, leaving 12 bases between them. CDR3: CASFPRGPLHF. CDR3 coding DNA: TGTGCCAGCTTTCCCCGGGGGCCCCTCCACTTT.